The next 18 T cell receptor beta chains were all read from a single sample in a study of T cells in Graves' hyperthyroidism and ophthalmopathy (dated by TCRdb to the late 2010s). The library came from multiplex PCR. The sample was run on an Illumina HiSeq 2000. TCR beta CDR3 regions were amplified from RNA transcripts. For the first round of RT-PCR on the TCR CDR3, the HTBI primer set was used together with the Qiagen OneStep RT-PCR kit. The public reads were quality trimmed at Q25 with fastp and then assembled into clones with MiXCR by TCRdb, keeping productive beta chains. Every entry covers one CDR3 protein and lists the most common genes and DNA from its rows. This sample has around 800,000 distinct CDR3 sequences in its table, and 35% to 40% of those were observed once. Over 8% of the sample goes to the ten largest clones. Sequencing used blood. These receptors originate from a man between 18 and 29 years old with Graves' hyperthyroidism.

This clonotype was found a few times. V gene TRBV19 combines with J gene TRBJ2-5; D is unresolved. The germline CDR1 and CDR2 sequences are LNHDA and SQIVND (reference sequence). The CDR3 runs 16 residues. The ends were cut back, 0 bases at V and 2 bases at J, with 13 bases in the middle. CDR3 amino acids: CASSIDRVHRQETQYF. CDR3 nucleotide sequence: TGTGCCAGTAGTATAGATCGAGTACACCGACAAGAGACCCAGTACTTC.

This clonotype was seen at least ten times. V usage is TRBV2 and J usage is TRBJ2-7; the match to TRBD1 covers 11 bases. Germline V gene sequence: CDR1 SNHLY, CDR2 FYNNEI. Germline trimming cut 4 bases from V and 6 bases from J; bases unmatched to any gene: 5. The CDR3 runs to 14 residues. CDR3 amino acids: CASSVGQGVTEQYF. DNA of the CDR3: TGTGCCAGCAGTGTGGGACAGGGGGTCACCGAGCAGTACTTC.

The V gene is TRBV5-1, the J gene TRBJ2-7; D perhaps matches TRBD1 (5 bases). Germline V gene sequence: CDR1 SGHRS, CDR2 YFSETQ. The CDR3 has 15 residues. V was shortened by 0 bases and J by 2 bases, with 12 bases between the two germline ends. The CDR3 loop is CASSLELGATYEQYF. The DNA of the CDR3 is TGCGCCAGCAGCTTGGAGCTAGGGGCCACCTACGAGCAGTACTTC.

This clonotype appeared many times. This chain joins TRBV2 and TRBJ1-6, with D tentatively TRBD1 (5 bases). The CDR3 covers 15 residues. Germline V CDR1 and CDR2: SNHLY, FYNNEI. V lost 3 bases and J 6 bases, leaving 12 bases between the germline ends. The CDR3 spells CASSDPGRINSPLHF. CDR3 nucleotides: TGTGCCAGCAGTGATCCGGGACGGATTAATTCACCCCTCCACTTT.

This chain connects TRBV19 to TRBJ1-1; D unclear. This CDR3 has 14 residues. V lost 1 base and J lost 4, with 10 bases in between. Germline V CDR1 and CDR2: LNHDA, SQIVND (reference sequence). The CDR3 region has the DNA TGTGCCAGTAGTATAGGGGTAGAGAGCACTGAAGCTTTCTTT. Its protein is CASSIGVESTEAFF.

This clonotype was found once. This chain uses TRBV29-1 with TRBJ1-2; D possibly corresponds to TRBD1 (5 bases). There are 14 residues in the CDR3. Trimming cost V 1 base and J 8 bases, with 17 bases left between them. Per germline, CDR1 SQVTM and CDR2 ANQGSEA. The CDR3 protein is CSVEAGLREGGYTF. CDR3 DNA sequence: TGCAGCGTTGAAGCAGGGTTGAGGGAGGGAGGCTACACCTTC.

The rearrangement links TRBV29-1 to TRBJ2-5, with D perhaps TRBD2 (7 bases). Germline V CDR1 and CDR2: SQVTM, ANQGSEA. The CDR3 extends over 14 amino acids. V was pared by 0 bases and J by 5 bases, with 13 bases between. For the CDR3, the DNA is TGCAGCGTTGAAGATGGGGGGGCGGGGGAGACCCAGTACTTC. Its protein product is CSVEDGGAGETQYF.

The chain combines TRBV12-3 or TRBV12-4 with TRBJ2-7; D is perhaps TRBD1 or TRBD2 (5 bases each). Trimming took 6 bases from V and 3 from J, leaving 15 bases between them. The CDR3 sequence is 14 residues long. The CDR3 here is CASSKLGEIYEQYF. CDR3 in DNA: TGTGCCAGCAGCAAACTAGGGGAGATCTACGAGCAGTACTTC.

V usage is TRBV12-3 or TRBV12-4 and J usage is TRBJ1-6; no reliable D call. This CDR3 is built from 15 residues. Trimming cost V 4 bases and J 6 bases, with 13 bases left between them. CDR3 sequence reads: CASSSPPGLNSPLHF. The CDR3 nucleotides are TGTGCCAGCAGTTCCCCCCCGGGCCTTAATTCACCCCTCCACTTT.

This chain connects TRBV20-1 to TRBJ2-7; 7 positions agree with TRBD2. Germline CDR1 is DFQATT and CDR2 is SNEGSKA (reference sequence). The V and J ends lost 3 bases and 9 bases, in that order; junction bases with no gene match: 11. CDR3 size: 13 residues. The CDR3 loop reads CSASGTSARWQYF. CDR3 nucleotide sequence: TGCAGTGCTAGTGGAACTAGCGCGAGGTGGCAGTACTTC.

The J gene is TRBJ1-2, the V gene TRBV6-5, with unresolved D. Deletions cut 7 bases from V and 4 bases from J, with 7 bases between. This CDR3 contains 11 residues. Germline CDR1 reads MNHEY; CDR2 reads SVGAGI. CDR3 sequence (DNA): TGTGCCAGCAACCACATCTATGGCTACACCTTC. Its translation is CASNHIYGYTF.

This clonotype appeared a few times. The gene calls are TRBV6-5 and TRBJ1-1, with 9 bases identical to TRBD1. Per the germline V gene, CDR1 is MNHEY and CDR2 is SVGAGI. This CDR3 has 14 amino acids. V lost 7 bases and J lost 4; bases outside the gene matches: 7. CDR3 in DNA: TGTGCCAGCAAAAAAGGACAGGGGAGCACTGAAGCTTTCTTT. It codes for CASKKGQGSTEAFF.

This clonotype was seen many times. The chain couples TRBV7-9 to TRBJ1-6; D unresolved. V was clipped by 1 base and J by 11 bases, with 12 bases between them. Germline values: CDR1 SEHNR, CDR2 FQNEAQ (reference sequence). This CDR3 spans 14 amino acids. The CDR3 loop reads CASSLGVQGAPLHF. DNA for the CDR3: TGTGCCAGCAGCTTAGGGGTCCAAGGCGCACCCCTCCACTTT.

The chain carries TRBV2 and TRBJ2-2; D remains unclear. Trimming cost V 7 bases and J 2 bases, with 11 bases left between them. The CDR3 runs to 14 residues. CDR1 and CDR2 (germline): SNHLY, FYNNEI. The CDR3: CASTKGPNTGELFF. In DNA form, the CDR3 reads TGTGCCAGCACTAAAGGGCCCAACACCGGGGAGCTGTTTTTT.

In this sample, this clonotype turned up a few times. The chain's CDR3 is CASSVGVLTAGDTEAFF. The CDR3 region has the DNA TGTGCCAGCAGCGTAGGAGTCCTGACAGCGGGGGACACTGAAGCTTTCTTT. The genes are TRBV9 and TRBJ1-1, with TRBD1 as a possible D gene (5 bases). Germline lookup yields CDR1 SGDLS and CDR2 YYNGEE. The length of the CDR3 is 17 residues. V lost 0 bases and J lost 3, with 18 bases in between.

At least ten counts were recorded for this clonotype. V usage is TRBV9 and J usage is TRBJ2-2; D unclear. CDR3 length: 15 amino acids. Trimming took 2 bases from V and 2 from J, leaving 10 bases between them. Per germline, CDR1 SGDLS and CDR2 YYNGEE. CDR3 nucleotide sequence: TGTGCCAGCAGCGTTACGGCCACTAACACCGGGGAGCTGTTTTTT. Translated: CASSVTATNTGELFF.

Only one count was recorded for this clonotype. The chain couples TRBV6-5 to TRBJ2-7; D not resolved. The V and J ends lost 0 bases and 5 bases respectively, with 8 bases between them. Germline V lookup: CDR1 MNHEY, CDR2 SVGAGI. The CDR3 is made up of 13 amino acids. Here the CDR3 reads CASSYSDGDEQYF. CDR3 nucleotide sequence: TGTGCCAGCAGTTACTCAGATGGGGACGAGCAGTACTTC.

With regard to this clonotype: A much larger clone sits a single nucleotide away, making a read error possible. V gene TRBV10-2 combines with J gene TRBJ2-7, with D possibly matching TRBD2 (5 bases). CDR1 and CDR2 from the germline V gene are WSHSY and SAAADI. This CDR3 is built from 12 residues. Trimming cost V 3 bases and J 2 bases, with 5 bases left between them. CDR3 nucleotides: TGCGCCAGCAGTGACGGGACCTACGAGCAGTACTTC. It yields the protein CASSDGTYEQYF.